Listed below are T cell receptor beta chains from one sample, sequenced in a study of shared clonotypes between healthy human individuals. Repertoires were generated with immunoSEQ multiplex PCR, while TCRdb's copy carries only in-frame clones and drops some. The sample comprises about 2.1 million clones, around 93% of which are singletons, and more than 1.5% rests with the top ten. The material sequenced was naive CD8+ T cells from PBMCs. Source of these receptors: a man younger than 35 in good health. Some clones in this sample may be carry-over from other donors' samples. Both conserved end residues are part of each CDR3. D genes are given only for firm matches. Size is omitted from some rows. Given values are once, few, many or a class for expanded clones.

cdr3_aa | cdr3_nt | clone_size | d_call | j_call | v_call
CASSLGGRIGQGLETQYF | TGTGCCAGCAGCTTGGGGGGTAGGATTGGACAGGGGTTGGAGACCCAGTACTTC | . | TRBD1 | TRBJ2-5 | TRBV5-6
CASSQKGRKNTEAFF | TGCGCCAGCAGCCAAAAGGGACGGAAGAACACTGAAGCTTTCTTT | few | . | TRBJ1-1 | TRBV4-3
CASSQGRGAYEQYF | TGTGCCAGCAGCCAAGGCAGGGGGGCCTACGAGCAGTACTTC | . | . | TRBJ2-7 | TRBV4-2
CASSLGGVARYNEQFF | TGTGCCAGCAGTTTGGGTGGAGTAGCCAGATACAATGAGCAGTTCTTC | . | . | TRBJ2-1 | TRBV27
CASSQDGPFDQPQHF | TGCGCCAGCAGCCAAGATGGGCCTTTTGATCAGCCCCAGCATTTT | few | . | TRBJ1-5 | TRBV4-1
CASSIGREGYTEAFF | TGTGCCAGTAGTATAGGCAGAGAGGGGTACACTGAAGCTTTCTTT | . | . | TRBJ1-1 | TRBV19
CAWIGGNIVSPLHF | TGTGCCTGGATTGGGGGAAATATTGTTTCACCCCTCCACTTT | . | . | TRBJ1-6 | TRBV30
CASSPGTLFYEQYF | TGTGCCAGCAGCCCCGGGACGTTATTCTACGAGCAGTACTTC | . | . | TRBJ2-7 | TRBV11-2
CASSRYQGGQPQHF | TGCGCCAGCAGCCGTTACCAGGGTGGTCAGCCCCAGCATTTT | few | . | TRBJ1-5 | TRBV5-1
CASRTGVSGANVLTF | TGTGCCAGCAGGACAGGGGTGTCTGGGGCCAACGTCCTGACTTTC | . | TRBD1 | TRBJ2-6 | TRBV5-5
CASSKIQQGSSYEQYF | TGTGCCAGCAGCAAAATCCAACAGGGGAGCTCCTACGAGCAGTACTTC | . | TRBD1 | TRBJ2-7 | TRBV7-9
CAISFGGGLAGAEQFF | TGTGCCATCAGTTTCGGTGGGGGACTAGCGGGAGCTGAGCAGTTCTTC | . | TRBD2 | TRBJ2-1 | TRBV10-3
CASSIRDTNQPQHF | TGTGCCAGTAGTATTCGGGATACGAATCAGCCCCAGCATTTT | once | . | TRBJ1-5 | TRBV19
CASSVGGATSYEQYF | TGTGCCAGCAGCGTAGGGGGAGCTACCTCCTACGAGCAGTACTTC | . | . | TRBJ2-7 | TRBV9
CASSYSQAYEQYF | TGTGCCAGCAGTTATTCGCAGGCCTACGAGCAGTACTTC | . | . | TRBJ2-7 | TRBV27
CASMGVKVNEQFF | TGTGCCAGTATGGGGGTGAAGGTCAATGAGCAGTTCTTC | . | . | TRBJ2-1 | TRBV27
CSVEDRHTDTGGGGYEQYF | TGCAGCGTTGAAGATCGACATACCGATACAGGGGGCGGAGGGTACGAGCAGTACTTC | . | TRBD1 | TRBJ2-7 | TRBV29-1
CATSDGYSYEQYF | TGTGCCACCAGCGACGGTTACTCCTACGAGCAGTACTTC | . | . | TRBJ2-7 | TRBV15
CASSVFSTSGKHEQYF | TGTGCCAGCAGCGTATTCTCGACTAGCGGGAAACACGAGCAGTACTTC | . | TRBD2 | TRBJ2-7 | TRBV9
CASSAPGHEQYF | TGTGCCAGTAGTGCGCCAGGGCACGAGCAGTACTTC | . | . | TRBJ2-7 | TRBV19
CASSTRQGDTDTQYF | TGTGCCAGTAGTACAAGACAGGGGGACACAGATACGCAGTATTTT | . | TRBD1 | TRBJ2-3 | TRBV19
CASSFAIKGVKNIQYF | TGTGCCAGCAGTTTCGCCATCAAGGGAGTGAAAAACATTCAGTACTTC | . | . | TRBJ2-4 | TRBV27
CAWSVFGGRVGGYTF | TGTGCCTGGAGTGTATTCGGTGGCAGGGTGGGCGGCTACACCTTC | . | . | TRBJ1-2 | TRBV30
CASSQDRHGEAGELFF | TGTGCCAGCAGCCAAGATCGGCATGGAGAGGCCGGGGAGCTGTTTTTT | . | . | TRBJ2-2 | TRBV4-2
CASRPRALPNEKLFF | TGTGCCAGCAGACCCCGGGCCCTCCCTAATGAAAAACTGTTTTTT | . | . | TRBJ1-4 | TRBV6-5
CAIRQGTEETQYF | TGTGCCATCAGACAGGGGACGGAAGAGACCCAGTACTTC | . | TRBD1 | TRBJ2-5 | TRBV10-3
CASSQAPAGIYNEQFF | TGTGCCAGCAGCCAAGCGCCCGCGGGGATCTACAATGAGCAGTTCTTC | once | . | TRBJ2-1 | TRBV4-2
CATSREIAGEGQETQYF | TGTGCCACCAGCAGAGAAATAGCGGGAGAAGGACAAGAGACCCAGTACTTC | . | TRBD2 | TRBJ2-5 | TRBV15
CASSFPRVGEQFF | TGTGCCAGCAGTTTTCCAAGGGTCGGAGAGCAGTTCTTC | . | . | TRBJ2-1 | TRBV28
CASSGRQGSPGELFF | TGTGCCAGCAGCGGAAGACAGGGGTCGCCCGGGGAGCTGTTTTTT | once | TRBD1 | TRBJ2-2 | TRBV9
CASRAQTGGGNQPQHF | TGTGCCAGTAGGGCCCAGACAGGGGGTGGCAATCAGCCCCAGCATTTT | . | TRBD1 | TRBJ1-5 | TRBV19
CASSSPSRGGTSSYEQYF | TGTGCCAGCAGCTCCCCGTCACGGGGGGGGACTAGCTCCTACGAGCAGTACTTC | . | TRBD2 | TRBJ2-7 | TRBV9
CASSGGSEAFF | TGTGCCAGCAGCGGGGGTTCTGAAGCTTTCTTT | . | . | TRBJ1-1 | TRBV2
CATSTGINYGYTF | TGCGCCACCTCGACAGGGATTAACTATGGCTACACCTTC | once | TRBD1 | TRBJ1-2 | TRBV10-2
CASRSLALAGADEQFF | TGTGCCAGCAGGTCTCTTGCGCTAGCGGGAGCTGATGAGCAGTTCTTC | . | TRBD2 | TRBJ2-1 | TRBV11-2
CASTQYLGREATGELFF | TGTGCCAGCACGCAATACTTGGGCAGGGAGGCGACCGGGGAGCTGTTTTTT | . | . | TRBJ2-2 | TRBV2
CATNNRGNTEAFF | TGTGCCACCAACAACAGGGGGAACACTGAAGCTTTCTTT | . | TRBD1 | TRBJ1-1 | TRBV6-5
CASSFSGTTGELFF | TGTGCCAGCAGCTTTTCAGGGACCACCGGGGAGCTGTTTTTT | few | . | TRBJ2-2 | TRBV7-9
CATSRSFVNTEAFF | TGTGCCACCAGCAGGAGTTTCGTGAACACTGAAGCTTTCTTT | . | . | TRBJ1-1 | TRBV15
CASSMWGTEAFF | TGTGCCAGTAGTATGTGGGGCACTGAAGCTTTCTTT | . | . | TRBJ1-1 | TRBV19
CASSEFQGTEQFF | TGTGCCAGCAGTGAATTCCAGGGTACTGAGCAGTTCTTC | . | . | TRBJ2-1 | TRBV2
CASSFDWGYGYTF | TGTGCCAGCAGCTTTGATTGGGGGTATGGCTACACCTTC | . | . | TRBJ1-2 | TRBV5-6
CASSLSGGPYNEQFF | TGTGCCAGCAGCTTATCGGGAGGGCCTTACAATGAGCAGTTCTTC | . | TRBD2 | TRBJ2-1 | TRBV7-9